Below, one T cell receptor beta chain is given with its context. Its specific antigen is unknown. Per-base quality was not reported, and no clone a single base away is much larger than it. This specimen belongs to a study of T cell clonotyping in hematopoietic cell transplantation listed by TCRdb under 2021. Regarding the research as a whole: Recipient samples taken before transplant were obtained following cytoreduction. Recruitment of patients was conducted between late 2015 and 2017, and follow-up was continued until late 2020 or death. In the study, 150 or so blood samples were gathered from under 45 consecutive transplant recipients and their related donors.

CDR1 and CDR2 were assigned from the germline V gene as MGHRA and YSYEKL. V is pruned by 1 base and J by 3 bases, leaving 5 bases of the junction without a gene match. The CDR3 measures 15 amino acids from cysteine to phenylalanine. Of the read, only the CDR3 DNA is kept; its 45 bases are in frame from base 1. What the study reported, not specific to this receptor: Recipient TCR diversity fell after transplant, with pathologically expanded clonotypes rising progressively from day 30 to day 180. Only a small fraction of recipient repertoires overlapped donor repertoires, with over 95% appearing de novo at the given depth. Sample size was limited, and cells were not sorted, so CD4 and CD8 repertoire contributions could not be separated. Broader posttransplant TCR repertoire diversity was predicted by donor and pretransplant recipient Inverse Simpson Index values.

In light of the paper, this sample's time point label describes: recipient sample about 28 days before transplant, after cytoreduction. Blood samples were obtained from recipients approximately 28 days before transplant and at days 30, 100 and 180 after transplant. Nuclei Lysis Solution was used to extract genomic DNA from fresh or cryopreserved unfractionated peripheral blood mononuclear cells. The immunoSEQ assay, a bias-controlled multiplex PCR with V- and J-specific primers, was used to amplify TCR beta CDR3 regions from genomic DNA. A proprietary barcode and Illumina adapter sequences were added to the CDR3 amplicons in a second PCR step. CDR3 libraries were sequenced on an Illumina MiSeq instrument. In the original analysis: Export and quality control were done with immunoSEQ Analyzer 3.0, while downstream analyses used R Bioconductor and Immunarch. Only productive rearrangements in the normalized downsampled data set went into calculating the repertoire metrics. Pathologically expanded clonotypes were defined as those larger than 5 templates in the normalized cohort. Repertoire diversity was measured with the Inverse Simpson Index. To capture all clonotypes, CMV-specificity analyses were performed on the non-normalized data set. In its TCRdb copy, this immuneACCESS table keeps in-frame sequences only and misses some clones. Where compared with another copy, unresolved V genes explain less than half of these, and the others have no known cause. Clone size and the V and J calls come from that table; the DNA yielded D and trimming. The sample data list roughly 30,000 clones, and more than 70% of these were observed just once. The top ten hold around 1.9% of the sample.

This chain joins TRBV4-1 to TRBJ2-7; a stretch of 8 junction bases matches TRBD2. The sequence was collected from a man aged 35 to 55 with acute myeloid leukemia. Some clones in this sample may be carry-over from other donors' samples. Here the sequenced sample was peripheral blood mononuclear cells, taken before stem cell transplant. The CDR3 in this case is CASSQVGLAHYEQYF. The DNA is TGCGCCAGCAGCCAAGTAGGACTAGCACACTACGAGCAGTACTTC.